The 14 T cell receptor beta chains below come from one sample, sequenced in a study of molecular identifiers for immune sequencing clone quantification. From the PCR reads, TCRdb called clonotypes with MiXCR, one entry per CDR3 protein. This table holds over 90,000 distinct CDR3 sequences, around 30% found once. Specimen: naive CD8+ T cells from blood, with Jurkat cell RNA spiked in. This sample's subset: FACS-sorted CD8+CD4-CCR7+CD45RA+ naive T cells. These TCRs come from a human donor in good health. Some libraries in this study had Jurkat cell RNA spiked in.

This clonotype was recorded a few times. This sequence joins TRBV19 and TRBJ1-1; D unresolved. Trimming left V 3 bases short and J 0 bases short, with 11 bases between. Germline V gives CDR1 LNHDA, CDR2 SQIVND (reference sequence). The CDR3 has 15 amino acids. CDR3 nucleotides: TGTGCCAGTAGTATCCTTTTTGGGTTGAACACTGAAGCTTTCTTT. Translating gives CASSILFGLNTEAFF.

V is TRBV4-3 and J is TRBJ2-7, with a possible D match to TRBD1 (6 bases). Germline assignment: CDR1 LGHNA and CDR2 YSLEER. The length of the CDR3 is 14 residues. V was shortened by 0 bases and J by 4 bases, with 10 bases between the two germline ends. As DNA, the CDR3 is TGCGCCAGCAGCCAAGAGGCAGGGGCGTACGAGCAGTACTTC. Its translation is CASSQEAGAYEQYF.

The V and J genes are TRBV6-6 and TRBJ2-7, with 10 bases fitting TRBD2. This CDR3 contains 16 residues. Germline CDR1 is MNHNY and CDR2 is SVGAGI (reference sequence). The V and J ends lost 8 bases and 2 bases, in that order; junction bases with no gene match: 12. As DNA, the CDR3 is TGTGCCAGCTGCACCCGGAGGACTAGCGGCACCTACGAGCAGTACTTC. Amino acids: CASCTRRTSGTYEQYF.

The V gene is TRBV4-3, the J gene TRBJ2-7; TRBD2 might be the D (6 bases). Germline CDR1 reads LGHNA; CDR2 reads YSLEER. This CDR3 has 13 residues. V lost 1 base and J lost 6, with 10 bases in between. Here the CDR3 reads CASSQVRGSEQYF. CDR3 in DNA: TGCGCCAGCAGCCAAGTCCGGGGGAGCGAGCAGTACTTC.

This clonotype was counted many times. The chain is built from TRBV7-6 and TRBJ2-3; D gene uncertain. Trimming took 5 bases from V and 4 from J, leaving 10 bases between them. CDR1 and CDR2 from the germline V gene are SGHVS and FNYEAQ. This CDR3 region has 13 residues. CDR3: CASSISPPDTQYF. The CDR3 DNA is TGTGCCAGCAGCATCAGTCCCCCAGATACGCAGTATTTT.

About this clonotype: The CDR3 carries no conserved terminal phenylalanine or tryptophan, so it likely arises from a read error. This chain uses TRBV10-3 with TRBJ1-5, with a tentative D call TRBD1 (6 bases). V was trimmed by 5 bases and J by 7 bases, leaving 15 bases between them. Germline assignment: CDR1 ENHRY and CDR2 SYGVKD. The CDR3 is made up of 14 amino acids. The DNA of the CDR3 is TGTGCCATCAGTTGCGGGGGGCTGGGACAGCCCCAGCATATT. Protein product: CAISCGGLGQPQHI.

The chain carries TRBV7-9 and TRBJ2-7; D unclear. Trimming took off 1 base at V and 3 bases at J, with 13 bases between the two ends. The germline V gene encodes CDR1 SEHNR and CDR2 FQNEAQ (reference sequence). This CDR3 has 15 residues. In DNA, the CDR3 is TGTGCCAGCAGCTTAGAGAGTGATAAATTCTACGAGCAGTACTTC. Its protein is CASSLESDKFYEQYF.

This clonotype was counted many times. The chain joins TRBV7-2 to TRBJ2-1; D gene unclear. This CDR3 is built from 12 residues. Germline assignment: CDR1 SGHTA and CDR2 FQGNSA. Between the trimmed V and J ends, which lost 1 base and 5 bases, there was a span of 3 bases. CDR3 sequence (DNA): TGTGCCAGCAGCTTAGGGAACAATGAGCAGTTCTTC. Amino acid sequence: CASSLGNNEQFF.

As for this clonotype: With a much larger clone just one base away, this may be a read error. The rearrangement links TRBV7-9 to TRBJ2-7; D is unresolved. CDR1 and CDR2 from the germline V gene are SEHNR and FQNEAQ (reference sequence). The CDR3 loop spans 13 amino acids. CDR3 sequence reads: CASSPDGRYAQYF. For the CDR3, the DNA is TGTGCCAGCAGTCCGGACGGTCGCTACGCGCAGTACTTC.

Note on this clonotype: A much more abundant neighbour one base away suggests this may be a read error. The final CDR3 position lacks the conserved phenylalanine or tryptophan, pointing to a likely read error. J is TRBJ1-1 and V is TRBV7-9; D call uncertain. V lost 3 bases and J 7 bases, leaving 6 bases between the germline ends. Germline V gene data show CDR1 as SEHNR and CDR2 as FQNEAQ (reference sequence). The CDR3 covers 11 residues. Here the CDR3 DNA reads TGTGCCAGCAGCTTGTCAGTTGAAGCTTTCCTT. This translates into CASSLSVEAFL.

The chain joins TRBV12-3 or TRBV12-4 to TRBJ2-1; 13 bases are a match to TRBD2. V lost 6 bases to trimming and J lost 10 bases; unmatched junction nucleotides: 9. The CDR3 sequence is 15 residues long. The CDR3: CASSQPLAGGLEQFF. In nucleotides, the CDR3 is TGTGCCAGCAGCCAACCACTAGCGGGAGGGCTGGAGCAGTTCTTC.

Comment on this clonotype: This may be a read error: a much more frequent sequence differs by one nucleotide. The chain joins TRBV7-9 to TRBJ2-3, with unresolved D. This CDR3 is built from 13 residues. CDR1 is SEHNR and CDR2 is FQNEAQ in the germline V gene (reference sequence). Trimming left V 6 bases short and J 2 bases short, with 9 bases between. CDR3 loop: CASRIHVTDTQYF. CDR3 coding DNA: TGTGCCAGCAGGATACACGTCACAGATACGCAGTATTTT.

The V and J genes are TRBV10-3 and TRBJ2-7; 8 bases map to TRBD1. The germline V gene has CDR1 ENHRY and CDR2 SYGVKD. The CDR3 contains 14 residues. V was pared by 3 bases and J by 3 bases, with 4 bases of the junction left unmatched. CDR3 sequence: CAISDQTGVYEQYF. In nucleotides, the CDR3 is TGTGCCATCAGTGATCAGACAGGGGTCTACGAGCAGTACTTC.

V and J are TRBV4-1 and TRBJ1-1, with D possibly being TRBD1 (5 bases). Germline V gene data show CDR1 as MGHRA and CDR2 as YSYEKL. CDR3 length equals 14 residues. Deletions cut 1 base from V and 1 base from J, with 7 bases between. The CDR3 region has the DNA TGCGCCAGCAGCCAAGGAAGGGGGAACACTGAAGCTTTCTTT. It translates to CASSQGRGNTEAFF.